Below are 14 T cell receptor beta chains sequenced from a single sample in a study of T cell responses to AZD1222 COVID-19 vaccine. Using immunoSEQ multiplex PCR, the repertoire was profiled, and TCRdb retains in-frame clones only, with some absent. The table lists some 120,000 clones, around 83% of them singletons. This material consisted of peripheral blood, taken 28 days after the second AZD1222 dose. These receptors all come from an adult who received the AZD1222 COVID-19 vaccine.

This chain links TRBV11-2 with TRBJ2-1; the match to TRBD1 covers 7 bases. With V trimmed by 4 bases and J by 8 bases, 5 bases remained unmatched. This CDR3 has 13 residues. Germline V CDR1 and CDR2: SGHAT, FQNNGV. The CDR3 is CASSYTGVDEQFF. The CDR3 DNA sequence: TGTGCCAGCAGCTACACAGGGGTCGATGAGCAGTTCTTC.

This chain links TRBV11-2 with TRBJ1-2; 8 nucleotides align to TRBD1. Germline V gives CDR1 SGHAT, CDR2 FQNNGV. Trimming cost V 2 bases and J 2 bases; bases outside gene matches: 4. The CDR3 length is 15 residues. DNA of the CDR3: TGTGCCAGCAGCTTAATGTCAGGGGGCAACTATGGCTACACCTTC. It specifies CASSLMSGGNYGYTF.

V usage is TRBV7-3 and J usage is TRBJ2-2, with no clear D. The CDR3 extends over 16 amino acids. Germline-derived CDR1 and CDR2 are SGHTA and FQGTGA. Trimming stripped 5 bases from V and 0 bases from J, with 13 bases between. The CDR3 coding sequence is TGTGCCAGCAGCCTACAAAGTCCAGCGAACACCGGGGAGCTGTTTTTT. Protein product: CASSLQSPANTGELFF.

The chain carries TRBV15 and TRBJ1-3, with D unclear. Between the trimmed V and J ends, which lost 0 bases and 1 base, there was a span of 13 bases. This CDR3 has 17 residues. CDR1 and CDR2 (germline): LNHNV, YYDKDF (reference sequence). The CDR3 loop reads CATSRDPTRGSGNTIYF. DNA for the CDR3: TGTGCCACCAGCAGAGATCCGACGAGAGGGTCTGGAAACACCATATATTTT.

V usage is TRBV10-3 and J usage is TRBJ1-5; D not certain. With 0 bases removed from V and 9 bases from J, the gap between germline ends came to 12 bases. This CDR3 comprises 14 residues. From germline, CDR1 is ENHRY and CDR2 SYGVKD. The CDR3 DNA reads as TGTGCCATCAGTGAGTCTGTGGACCTGTGGCCCCAGCATTTT. Protein: CAISESVDLWPQHF.

This rearrangement joins TRBV7-2 to TRBJ1-1; D is unclear. Trimming took off 7 bases at V and 1 base at J, with 13 bases between the two ends. The CDR3 runs to 14 residues. Germline CDR1 reads SGHTA; CDR2 reads FQGNSA. The CDR3 here is CASTPALWNTEAFF. The CDR3 region has the DNA TGTGCCAGCACGCCCGCTCTATGGAACACTGAAGCTTTCTTT.

The chain recombines TRBV6-5 with TRBJ2-1; D remains unclear. With 5 bases removed from V and 5 bases from J, the gap between germline ends came to 10 bases. The CDR3 runs 13 residues. Germline V lookup: CDR1 MNHEY, CDR2 SVGAGI. CDR3 bases: TGTGCCAGCAGTAAACCTCAGCACAATGAGCAGTTCTTC. The encoded protein is CASSKPQHNEQFF.

The chain carries TRBV7-9 and TRBJ2-7; D remains ambiguous. This CDR3 spans 15 amino acids. V lost 4 bases and J lost 7, with 20 bases in between. Germline-derived CDR1 and CDR2 are SEHNR and FQNEAQ (reference sequence). DNA of the CDR3: TGTGCCAGCAGCTCCAAGAATCAAATCTCACGGGAGCAGTACTTC. Its protein is CASSSKNQISREQYF.

The rearrangement joins TRBV5-6 to TRBJ1-1, with D unresolved. CDR1 is SGHDT, CDR2 YYEEEE, per germline. V was shortened by 4 bases and J by 0 bases, with 7 bases between the two germline ends. This CDR3 has 13 residues. As DNA, the CDR3 is TGTGCCAGCAGCCCGGGGTTGAACACTGAAGCTTTCTTT. Protein product: CASSPGLNTEAFF.

This clone was detected once. V is TRBV10-2 and J is TRBJ2-7; D might be TRBD1 (6 bases). V was trimmed by 0 bases and J by 9 bases, leaving 15 bases between them. CDR1 is WSHSY and CDR2 is SAAADI in the germline V gene. The CDR3 is made up of 14 amino acids. CDR3 nucleotide sequence: TGCGCCAGCAGTGAGTCGGGACATGGGGGCGTGCAGTACTTC. It encodes CASSESGHGGVQYF.

The chain carries TRBV28 and TRBJ2-7; TRBD2 matches 8 bases. Looked up from germline, CDR1 is MDHEN and CDR2 is SYDVKM. Trimming cost V 4 bases and J 5 bases; bases outside gene matches: 13. CDR3 size: 16 residues. The CDR3, as DNA: TGTGCCAGCAGTTCGACCGGGACTAGGGTCTATGACGAGCAGTACTTC. It yields the protein CASSSTGTRVYDEQYF. Full variable domain (outside the CDR3, taken from reference TRBV28 and TRBJ2-7): DVKVTQSSRYLVKRTGEKVFLECVQDMDHENMFWYRQDPGLGLRLIYFSYDVKMKEKGDIPEGYSVSREKKERFSLILESASTNQTSMYLCASSSTGTRVYDEQYFGPGTRLTVT.

This chain joins TRBV10-1 and TRBJ1-4; TRBD1 is a possible D gene (5 bases). The V gene's germline CDR1 is WNHNN and CDR2 SYGVQD (reference sequence). This CDR3 contains 14 residues. V dropped 6 bases and J dropped 6 bases, with 14 bases sitting between them. CDR3 nucleotide sequence: TGCGCCAGCAGCGTTGGGGGGTCCGATGAAAAACTGTTTTTT. This gives the protein CASSVGGSDEKLFF.

The CDR3 nucleotides read TGTGCCAGCTCACCATCAGGGTGGTACAGCAATCAGCCCCAGCATTTT. Translation: CASSPSGWYSNQPQHF. The genes are TRBV18 and TRBJ1-5, with D perhaps TRBD1 (5 bases). The V end was cut by 2 bases, the J end by 1 base, with 12 bases between. The germline V gene encodes CDR1 KGHSH and CDR2 LQKENI. The length of the CDR3 is 16 residues.

This rearrangement joins TRBV6-6 to TRBJ2-2; TRBD1 is a possible D gene (5 bases). CDR1 is MNHNY and CDR2 is SVGAGI in the germline V gene (reference sequence). This CDR3 is built from 15 residues. Trimming left V 6 bases short and J 3 bases short, with 14 bases between. The chain's CDR3 is CASRTQGLDTGELFF. DNA of the CDR3: TGTGCCAGCAGGACTCAGGGTTTGGACACCGGGGAGCTGTTTTTT.